The 5 T cell receptor beta chains reported below all come from one sample, sequenced in a study of CD8 T cells in Susac syndrome. Reverse transcription of about 0.45 to 1 ug RNA was performed with random hexamers. MiXCR was run by TCRdb on the immunoSEQ multiplex PCR reads, yielding one entry per CDR3 protein. The table shows about 140,000 distinct CDR3 sequences, with over 90% occurring only once. Sequencing was performed on CD4+ T cells from PBMCs. Receptors were obtained from a human donor with Susac syndrome.

This clonotype has a single count. V usage is TRBV30 and J usage is TRBJ2-7, with TRBD1 matching 12 bases. From germline, CDR1 is GTSNPN and CDR2 SVGIG (reference sequence). The length of the CDR3 is 15 residues. J lost 3 bases, V lost 3 bases, and 6 bases had no gene match. The CDR3 sequence: CAWSPGTGGFYEQYF. CDR3 nucleotides: TGTGCCTGGAGCCCGGGGACAGGGGGCTTCTACGAGCAGTACTTC.

The gene calls are TRBV29-1 and TRBJ2-3; D possibly uses TRBD1 or TRBD2 (5 bases each). CDR1 and CDR2 (germline): SQVTM, ANQGSEA. This CDR3 region has 13 residues. Trimming pared 6 bases from V and 9 bases from J, leaving 19 bases between. CDR3 region: CSVPPLRGVTQYF. CDR3 nucleotide sequence: TGCAGCGTACCACCTCTAAGGGGAGTCACGCAGTATTTT.

This rearrangement joins TRBV2 to TRBJ1-2; 7 bases are shared with TRBD1. Germline loops: CDR1 SNHLY, CDR2 FYNNEI. CDR3 length equals 13 residues. V lost 4 bases and J lost 6; bases outside the gene matches: 5. DNA for the CDR3: TGTGCCAGCAGTGGACAGGGATACGATGGCTACACCTTC. Amino acid sequence: CASSGQGYDGYTF.

The genes are TRBV30 and TRBJ2-7, with D unclear. The CDR3 is made up of 13 amino acids. V lost 3 bases to trimming and J lost 2 bases, with 11 bases between them. The germline V gene has CDR1 GTSNPN and CDR2 SVGIG (reference sequence). The CDR3 nucleotides are TGTGCCTGGAGCCTTTACGGTGCCTACGAGCAGTACTTC. Translation gives CAWSLYGAYEQYF.

The genes are TRBV20-1 and TRBJ2-6; TRBD1 matches at 9 bases. The CDR3 covers 15 residues. V lost 5 bases to trimming and J lost 4 bases; unmatched junction nucleotides: 6. Per the germline V gene, CDR1 is DFQATT and CDR2 is SNEGSKA (reference sequence). The CDR3 sequence: CSAQQGAPGANVLTF. Here the CDR3 DNA reads TGCAGTGCTCAACAGGGGGCGCCAGGGGCCAACGTCCTGACTTTC.